The present entry profiles one T cell receptor (beta chain) with its context. This record belongs to a study of cytomegalovirus exposure and HLA in healthy donors. Clones were read by immunoSEQ multiplex PCR, and TCRdb kept only the in-frame ones, dropping some. The table has fewer than 200,000 clones, 85% to 90% seen once. The CDR3 runs to 14 residues. The germline V gene has CDR1 MNHEY and CDR2 SVGAGI. The V and J ends lost 0 bases and 4 bases, in that order; junction bases with no gene match: 2. The TCR sequence derives from a man younger than 35 in good health and CMV-seropositive. This sequence joins TRBV6-5 and TRBJ2-7; 8 bases map to TRBD1. The sequenced sample consisted of PBMCs. The DNA for the CDR3 is TGTGCCAGCAGTTACTCGGGACAGGAATACGAGCAGTACTTC. Translated: CASSYSGQEYEQYF.